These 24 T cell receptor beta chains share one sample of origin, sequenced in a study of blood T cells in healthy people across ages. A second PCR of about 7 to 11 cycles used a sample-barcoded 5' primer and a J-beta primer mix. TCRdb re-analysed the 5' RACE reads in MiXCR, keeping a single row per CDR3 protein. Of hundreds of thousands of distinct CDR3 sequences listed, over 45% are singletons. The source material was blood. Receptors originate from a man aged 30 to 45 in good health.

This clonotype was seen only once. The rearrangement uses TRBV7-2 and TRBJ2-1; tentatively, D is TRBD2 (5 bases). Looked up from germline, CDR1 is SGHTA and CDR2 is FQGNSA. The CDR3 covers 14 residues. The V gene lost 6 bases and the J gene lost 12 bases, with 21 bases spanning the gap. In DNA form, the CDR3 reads TGTGCCAGCAGTCCCTTGCGGGCCAATGAGTGGCAGTTCTTC. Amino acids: CASSPLRANEWQFF.

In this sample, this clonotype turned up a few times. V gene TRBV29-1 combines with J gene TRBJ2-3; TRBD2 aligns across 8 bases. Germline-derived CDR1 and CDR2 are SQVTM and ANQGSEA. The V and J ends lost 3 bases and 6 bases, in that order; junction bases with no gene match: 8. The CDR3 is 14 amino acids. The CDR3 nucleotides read TGCAGCGTTGAGGGAGCGGGAGTAGGGGATACGCAGTATTTT. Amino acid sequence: CSVEGAGVGDTQYF.

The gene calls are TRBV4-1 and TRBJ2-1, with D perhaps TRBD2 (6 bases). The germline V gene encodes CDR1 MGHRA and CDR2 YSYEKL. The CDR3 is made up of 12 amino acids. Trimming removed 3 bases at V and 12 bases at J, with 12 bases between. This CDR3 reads CASSQGGFGQFF. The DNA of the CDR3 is TGCGCCAGCAGCCAGGGGGGATTTGGGCAGTTCTTC.

The CDR3 coding sequence is TGCAGTGCTAGTCCGATGAACACTGAAGCTTTCTTT. This translates into CSASPMNTEAFF. V is TRBV20-1 and J is TRBJ1-1, with no clear D. This CDR3 comprises 12 residues. Germline lookup yields CDR1 DFQATT and CDR2 SNEGSKA (reference sequence). Trimming removed 3 bases from V and 0 bases from J, with 5 bases in between.

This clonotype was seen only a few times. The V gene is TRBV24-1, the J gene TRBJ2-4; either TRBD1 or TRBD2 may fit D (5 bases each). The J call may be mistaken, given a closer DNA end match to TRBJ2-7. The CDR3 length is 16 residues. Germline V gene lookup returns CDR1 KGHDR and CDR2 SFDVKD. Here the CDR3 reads CATSDDPGPKNVEQYF. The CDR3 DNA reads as TGTGCCACCAGTGACGACCCGGGACCCAAAAATGTCGAGCAGTACTTC.

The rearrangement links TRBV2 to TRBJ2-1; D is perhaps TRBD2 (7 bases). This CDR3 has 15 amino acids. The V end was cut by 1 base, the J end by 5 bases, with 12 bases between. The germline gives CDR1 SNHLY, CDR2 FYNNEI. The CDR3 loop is CASSEGRGLHNEQFF. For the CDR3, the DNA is TGTGCCAGCAGTGAAGGGCGGGGGCTACACAATGAGCAGTTCTTC.

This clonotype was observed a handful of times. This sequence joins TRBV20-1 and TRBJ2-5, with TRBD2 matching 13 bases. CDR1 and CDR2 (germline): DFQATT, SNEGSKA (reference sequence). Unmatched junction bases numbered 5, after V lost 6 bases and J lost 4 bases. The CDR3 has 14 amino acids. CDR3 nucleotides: TGCAGTGCCTTGACTAGCGGGGGGTTAGAGACCCAGTACTTC. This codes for CSALTSGGLETQYF.

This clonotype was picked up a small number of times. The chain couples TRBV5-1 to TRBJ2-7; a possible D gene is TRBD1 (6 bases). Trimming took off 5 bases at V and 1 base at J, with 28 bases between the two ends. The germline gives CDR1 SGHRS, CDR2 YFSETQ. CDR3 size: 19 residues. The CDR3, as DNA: TGCGCCAGCAGACCTAGGCAGGGGTTTAATTCTTGGGAATCCTACGAGCAGTACTTC. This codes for CASRPRQGFNSWESYEQYF.

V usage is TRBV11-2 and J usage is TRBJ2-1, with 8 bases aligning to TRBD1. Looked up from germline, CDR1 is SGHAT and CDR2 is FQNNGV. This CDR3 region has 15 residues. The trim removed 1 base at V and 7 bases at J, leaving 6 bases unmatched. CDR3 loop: CASSLVQGAKNEQFF. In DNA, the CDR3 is TGTGCCAGCAGCTTAGTCCAGGGGGCGAAGAATGAGCAGTTCTTC. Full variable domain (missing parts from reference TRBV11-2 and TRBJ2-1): EAGVAQSPRYKIIEKRQSVAFWCNPISGHATLYWYQQILGQGPKLLIQFQNNGVVDDSQLPKDRFSAERLKGVDSTLKIQPAKLEDSAVYLCASSLVQGAKNEQFFGPGTRLTVL.

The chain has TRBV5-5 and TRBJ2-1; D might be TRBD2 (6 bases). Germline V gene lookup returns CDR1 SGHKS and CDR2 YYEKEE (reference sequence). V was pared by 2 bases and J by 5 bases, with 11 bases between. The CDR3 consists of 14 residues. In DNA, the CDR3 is TGTGCCAGCAGCTTTCCTGGGACTCACAATGAGCAGTTCTTC. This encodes CASSFPGTHNEQFF.

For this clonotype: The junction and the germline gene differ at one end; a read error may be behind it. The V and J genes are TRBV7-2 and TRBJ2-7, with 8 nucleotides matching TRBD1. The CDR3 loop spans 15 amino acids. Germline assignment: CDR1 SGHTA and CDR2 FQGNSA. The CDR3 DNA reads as TGTGCCAGCAGCTTAGTCGCAGGGGGCATCTACGAACAGTACTTC. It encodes CASSLVAGGIYEQYF.

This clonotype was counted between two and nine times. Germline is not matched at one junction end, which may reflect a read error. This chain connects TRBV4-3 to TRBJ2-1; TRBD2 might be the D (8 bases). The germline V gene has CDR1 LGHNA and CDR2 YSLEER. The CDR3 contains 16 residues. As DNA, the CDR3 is TGCGCTAGCAGCCACGACAATAGCGGGACAGACAATGAGCAGTTCTTC. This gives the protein CASSHDNSGTDNEQFF.

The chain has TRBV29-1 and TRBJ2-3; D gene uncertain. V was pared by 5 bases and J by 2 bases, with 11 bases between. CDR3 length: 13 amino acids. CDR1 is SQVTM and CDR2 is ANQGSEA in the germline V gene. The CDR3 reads CSVLGRHTDTQYF. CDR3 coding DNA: TGCAGCGTTCTAGGCAGGCACACAGATACGCAGTATTTT.

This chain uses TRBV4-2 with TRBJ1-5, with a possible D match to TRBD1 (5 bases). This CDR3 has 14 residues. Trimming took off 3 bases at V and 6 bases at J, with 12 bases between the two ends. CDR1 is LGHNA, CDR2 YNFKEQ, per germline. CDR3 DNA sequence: TGTGCCAGCAGCCAGGGCAGTGGGGGTCAGCCCCAGCATTTT. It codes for CASSQGSGGQPQHF.

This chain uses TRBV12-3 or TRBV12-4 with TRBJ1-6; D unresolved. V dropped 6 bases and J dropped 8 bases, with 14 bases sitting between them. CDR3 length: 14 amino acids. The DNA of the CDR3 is TGTGCCAGCAGCCCGGGAATTAGCGATTCACCCCTCCACTTT. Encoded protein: CASSPGISDSPLHF.

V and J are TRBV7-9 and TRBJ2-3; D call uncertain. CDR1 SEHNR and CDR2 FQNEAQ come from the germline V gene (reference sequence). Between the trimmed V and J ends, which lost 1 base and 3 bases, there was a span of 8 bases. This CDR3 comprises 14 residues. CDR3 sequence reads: CASSLVQATDTQYF. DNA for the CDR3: TGTGCCAGCAGCTTAGTGCAGGCAACAGATACGCAGTATTTT.

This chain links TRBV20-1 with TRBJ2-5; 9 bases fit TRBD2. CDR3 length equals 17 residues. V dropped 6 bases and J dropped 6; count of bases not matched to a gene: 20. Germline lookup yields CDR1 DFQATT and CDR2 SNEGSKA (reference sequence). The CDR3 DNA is TGCAGTGCCGACAACATCGCGGGGGGGCCGTTGGCGAAGACCCAGTACTTC. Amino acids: CSADNIAGGPLAKTQYF.

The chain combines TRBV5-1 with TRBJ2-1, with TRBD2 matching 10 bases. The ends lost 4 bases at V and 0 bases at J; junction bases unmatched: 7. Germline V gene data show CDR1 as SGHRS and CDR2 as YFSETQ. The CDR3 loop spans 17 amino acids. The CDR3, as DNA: TGCGCCAGCAGCGGCGGACTAGCGGTGAGCTCCTACAATGAGCAGTTCTTC. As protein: CASSGGLAVSSYNEQFF.

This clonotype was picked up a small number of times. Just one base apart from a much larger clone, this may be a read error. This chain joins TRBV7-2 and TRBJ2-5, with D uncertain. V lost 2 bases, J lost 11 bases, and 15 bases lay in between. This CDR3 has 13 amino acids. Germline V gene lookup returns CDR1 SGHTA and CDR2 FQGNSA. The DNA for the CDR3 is TGTGCCAGCAGCTTAAATCCGAACAATGAGCAGTACTTC. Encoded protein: CASSLNPNNEQYF.

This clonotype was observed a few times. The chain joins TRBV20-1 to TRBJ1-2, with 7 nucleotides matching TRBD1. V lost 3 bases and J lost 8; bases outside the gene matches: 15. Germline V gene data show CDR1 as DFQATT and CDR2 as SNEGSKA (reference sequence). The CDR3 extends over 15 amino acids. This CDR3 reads CSARRDVTGTTGYTF. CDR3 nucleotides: TGCAGTGCTAGGAGAGATGTGACAGGGACTACGGGCTACACCTTC.

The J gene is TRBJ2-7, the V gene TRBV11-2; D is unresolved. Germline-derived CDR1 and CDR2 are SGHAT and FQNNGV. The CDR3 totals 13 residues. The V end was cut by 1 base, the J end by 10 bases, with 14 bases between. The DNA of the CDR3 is TGTGCCAGCAGCTTAGGGCGACTCGCTGAACAGTACTTC. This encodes CASSLGRLAEQYF. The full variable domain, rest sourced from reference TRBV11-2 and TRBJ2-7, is EAGVAQSPRYKIIEKRQSVAFWCNPISGHATLYWYQQILGQGPKLLIQFQNNGVVDDSQLPKDRFSAERLKGVDSTLKIQPAKLEDSAVYLCASSLGRLAEQYFGPGTRLTVT.

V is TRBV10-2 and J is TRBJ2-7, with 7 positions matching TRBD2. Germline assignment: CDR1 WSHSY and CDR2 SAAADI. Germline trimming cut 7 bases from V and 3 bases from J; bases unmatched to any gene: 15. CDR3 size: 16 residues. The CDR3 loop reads CASNPSGKGERYEQYF. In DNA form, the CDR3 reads TGCGCCAGCAACCCCAGCGGGAAGGGCGAGCGCTACGAGCAGTACTTC.

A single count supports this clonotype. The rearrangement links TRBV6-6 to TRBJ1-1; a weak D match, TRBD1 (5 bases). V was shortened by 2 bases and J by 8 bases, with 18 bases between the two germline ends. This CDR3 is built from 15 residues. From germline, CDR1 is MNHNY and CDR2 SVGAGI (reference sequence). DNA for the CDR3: TGTGCCAGCAGTTACCCCCGGGACCGTCTATCCGAAGCTTTCTTT. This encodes CASSYPRDRLSEAFF.

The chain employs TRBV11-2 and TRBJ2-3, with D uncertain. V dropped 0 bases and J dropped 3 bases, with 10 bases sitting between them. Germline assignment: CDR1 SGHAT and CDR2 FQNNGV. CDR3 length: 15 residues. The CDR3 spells CASSLEVVRTDTQYF. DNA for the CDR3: TGTGCCAGCAGCTTAGAGGTAGTGCGGACAGATACGCAGTATTTT.